This passage covers 8 T cell receptor beta chains from one sample sequenced in a study of blood T cell repertoires in COVID-19 (dated by TCRdb to the early 2020s). Library preparation employed the immunoSEQ multiplex PCR assay. Held by TCRdb, this immuneACCESS table contains in-frame sequences only and omits some clones. Under half of the omission traces to an unresolved V gene where checked; the cause of the rest is unknown. The sample data list roughly 320,000 clones, and 90% of these were observed just once. The biggest ten clones account for around 3.9% of the sample. The sample consisted of PBMCs or T cells enriched from blood (not recorded which). The source of these receptors is a woman under 40 who had been exposed to COVID-19.

The CDR3 nucleotides read TGTGCCAGCAGTTACTTCGGACAGCCCTACGAGCAGTACTTC. Translation gives CASSYFGQPYEQYF. The chain carries TRBV6-2 or TRBV6-3 and TRBJ2-7; perhaps TRBD1 as D (6 bases). The germline V and J ends were trimmed by 1 base and 2 bases, with 9 bases remaining between them. The CDR3 is 14 residues long. Per germline, CDR1 MNHEY and CDR2 SVGEGT.

The chain uses TRBV5-1 and TRBJ1-2; D unclear. From germline, CDR1 is SGHRS and CDR2 YFSETQ. Trimming removed 5 bases at V and 3 bases at J, with 14 bases between. This CDR3 has 14 residues. CDR3 sequence: CASSRLHRDYGYTF. The CDR3 DNA reads as TGCGCCAGCAGTCGGCTACACCGGGACTATGGCTACACCTTC.

V usage is TRBV7-4 and J usage is TRBJ2-3, with D perhaps matching TRBD1 (6 bases). Trimming stripped 5 bases from V and 2 bases from J, with 11 bases between. This CDR3 comprises 14 residues. Germline lookup yields CDR1 SGHVT and CDR2 SQSDAQ. The CDR3 sequence is CASSRGRNTDTQYF. CDR3 bases: TGTGCCAGCAGCAGGGGGAGAAACACAGATACGCAGTATTTT.

This chain links TRBV6-1 with TRBJ2-5; 9 nucleotides agree with TRBD1. The V and J ends lost 3 bases and 5 bases, in that order; junction bases with no gene match: 4. CDR3 length equals 14 residues. Germline assignment: CDR1 MNHNS and CDR2 SASEGT. CDR3 sequence: CASSENGQGETQYF. CDR3 bases: TGTGCCAGCAGTGAGAACGGACAGGGGGAGACCCAGTACTTC.

The J gene is TRBJ1-1, the V gene TRBV18, with D unresolved. V dropped 1 base and J dropped 5 bases, with 17 bases sitting between them. The CDR3 is made up of 16 amino acids. Germline V gene lookup returns CDR1 KGHSH and CDR2 LQKENI. CDR3 in DNA: TGTGCCAGCTCACCACTTGAGGGTCTGACGGATACTGAAGCTTTCTTT. This translates into CASSPLEGLTDTEAFF. The full variable domain, completed using reference TRBV18 and TRBJ1-1, is NAGVMQNPRHLVRRRGQEARLRCSPMKGHSHVYWYRQLPEEGLKFMVYLQKENIIDESGMPKERFSAEFPKEGPSILRIQQVVRGDSAAYFCASSPLEGLTDTEAFFGQGTRLTVV.

The V and J genes are TRBV6-6 and TRBJ1-4, with a tentative D call TRBD1 (5 bases). The length of the CDR3 is 14 residues. Trimming shortened V by 4 bases and J by 3 bases, and 9 bases separated the two germline ends. The germline gives CDR1 MNHNY, CDR2 SVGAGI (reference sequence). The CDR3 DNA reads as TGTGCCAGCAGTTCCCGGGGGGCTAATGAAAAACTGTTTTTT. This codes for CASSSRGANEKLFF.

This sequence joins TRBV20-1 and TRBJ1-2, with unresolved D. This CDR3 has 11 residues. V lost 4 bases and J lost 2, with 5 bases in between. Germline V lookup: CDR1 DFQATT, CDR2 SNEGSKA (reference sequence). Here the CDR3 DNA reads TGCAGTGCTACGCGGAACTATGGCTACACCTTC. Amino acid sequence: CSATRNYGYTF.

The chain couples TRBV28 to TRBJ2-3, with D possibly being TRBD1 (5 bases). This CDR3 contains 15 residues. V was pared by 7 bases and J by 4 bases, with 18 bases between. CDR1 and CDR2 from the germline V gene are MDHEN and SYDVKM. This CDR3 reads CASTPLAPRADTQYF. The CDR3 coding sequence is TGTGCCAGCACTCCTTTAGCCCCCAGGGCAGATACGCAGTATTTT.